The entry that follows covers one T cell receptor beta chain sequence. No antigen is known for it. An end of the junction differs from the germline gene, which may be a read error. The unsorted libraries originated from 2 million PBMCs kept at -80 C. This CDR3 region has 13 residues. The germline CDR1 and CDR2 sequences are MNHNY and SVGAGI (reference sequence). This record comes from a study of neurological immune-mediated disorders. The cDNA was synthesized by means of template-switch 5'RACE, which was carried out with 10-nucleotide random UMIs. Using its own MiXCR run on the 5' RACE reads, TCRdb lists one record per CDR3 protein. In the table there are some 46,000 distinct CDR3 sequences, 10% of which are singletons. Notes on the study in general: HTLV-1-associated myelopathy led in TCR clonal expansion, while multiple sclerosis ranked lowest, below healthy controls.

Sample: PBMCs. The clonotype comes from a man between 65 and 79 years old with HTLV-1-associated myelopathy (HAM/TSP). V gene TRBV6-6 combines with J gene TRBJ1-5; D gene uncertain. The CDR3 region is CASSSSNYQTQHF. The CDR3 bases are TGTGCCAGCAGTTCCTCAAACTATCAGACCCAGCATTTT.